This is a list of T cell receptor beta chains from one sample in a study of regulatory T cells in long-lasting Graves disease. One entry per CDR3 protein, called by TCRdb with MiXCR from the multiplex PCR reads. The sample lists about 350,000 distinct CDR3 sequences, 15% to 20% occurring once. The data were also submitted as part of a second study, on T cells in Graves' hyperthyroidism and ophthalmopathy.

The sample here was peripheral blood mononuclear cells (PBMCs), taken at new diagnosis, from a patient treated with antithyroid drugs. Source of these receptors: a man between 40 and 49 years old with Graves disease. Both conserved end residues are part of each CDR3. A D gene is named only where the DNA matches it firmly. The listing skips clone size in some rows; elsewhere it reads once, few, many or a size class.

NA,TRBJ2-5,TRBV6-5,many,TGTGCCAGCAGTTACCCCCAGAGAGGAGAGACCCAGTACTTC,CASSYPQRGETQYF
TRBD1,TRBJ1-2,TRBV2,many,TGTGCCAGCAGAACGACCCCGGGACAGGGGGGTTCCTATGGCTACACCTTC,CASRTTPGQGGSYGYTF
NA,TRBJ1-5,TRBV14,NA,TGTGCCAGCAGCCTCAGCGGGGCCCACAATCAGCCCCAGCATTTT,CASSLSGAHNQPQHF
TRBD1,TRBJ2-2,TRBV18,NA,TGTGCCAGCTCACAATACAGAACCCAGACAGGGGAGGACACCGGGGAGCTGTTTTTT,CASSQYRTQTGEDTGELFF
NA,TRBJ2-1,TRBV7-6,few,TGTGCCAGCAGCCTCCTACAGGGGTTGGCCGGGGGGAGCTCCTACAATGAGCAGTTCTTC,CASSLLQGLAGGSSYNEQFF
NA,TRBJ1-6,TRBV7-2,many,TGTGCCAGCAGCTCAAGACCCCCATACAGGCTGAATTCACCCCTCCACTTT,CASSSRPPYRLNSPLHF
NA,TRBJ1-5,TRBV20-1,few,TGCAGTGCTGGTCCGGGGTGGAGGGGCAATCAGCCCCAGCATTTT,CSAGPGWRGNQPQHF
TRBD1,TRBJ2-1,TRBV6-1,NA,TGTGCCAGCAGTGATGAGGGCAGGGGGCGCGATGAGCAGTTCTTC,CASSDEGRGRDEQFF
NA,TRBJ1-6,TRBV7-3,NA,TGTGCCAGCAGCTTAGGGGGAAATCCCTATAATTCACCCCTCCACTTT,CASSLGGNPYNSPLHF
TRBD2,TRBJ2-1,TRBV6-5,many,TGTGCCAGCAGTTACTTACCCGGGGGGGCCGACAATGAGCAGTTCTTC,CASSYLPGGADNEQFF
TRBD1,TRBJ2-3,TRBV7-2,many,TGTGCCAGCAGCCCCAATCACAGGGGGCTAGCCGCGGTCCCAGATACGCAGTATTTT,CASSPNHRGLAAVPDTQYF
NA,TRBJ1-5,TRBV6-1,many,TGTGCCAGCTCCCAGTGGAGCAATCAGCCCCAGCATTTT,CASSQWSNQPQHF
TRBD1,TRBJ1-5,TRBV7-2,many,TGTGCCAGCAGCTTAGGCGTGGGACAGGGAAATCGGCAGCCCCAGCATTTT,CASSLGVGQGNRQPQHF
TRBD1,TRBJ1-4,TRBV5-1,NA,TGCGCCAGCAGCTTCTTCGGGACAGGGGATCCTTTTTTT,CASSFFGTGDPFF
NA,TRBJ1-1,TRBV7-9,NA,TGTGCCAGCCATCGGGGAGGGAACACTGAAGCTTTCTTT,CASHRGGNTEAFF
NA,TRBJ1-2,TRBV27,NA,TGTGCCAGCAGTTTATCCGGGACTCAGGGTGGCTACACCTTC,CASSLSGTQGGYTF
TRBD1,TRBJ2-4,TRBV28,few,TGTGCCAGCAGTTCCGGGACAGGGGCGAACATTCAGTACTTC,CASSSGTGANIQYF
NA,TRBJ2-7,TRBV11-2,many,TGTGCCAGCAGCTTATATCCCAGGGGGGTCGACGAGCAGTACTTC,CASSLYPRGVDEQYF
NA,TRBJ2-6,TRBV6-5,few,TGTGCCAGCAGTTACTCCGGGACGGCCTCCTCTGGGGCCAACGTCCTGACTTTC,CASSYSGTASSGANVLTF
NA,TRBJ2-7,TRBV6-2/TRBV6-3,many,TGTGCCAGCAGCTTAACCCGGATCGGCGAGCAGTACTTC,CASSLTRIGEQYF
NA,TRBJ2-5,TRBV7-9,many,TGTGCCAGCAGCTTAGGACAGGAGTTGTGGGAGACCCAGTACTTC,CASSLGQELWETQYF
NA,TRBJ2-2,TRBV14,NA,TGTGCCAGCAGCCTCTCTACAGAGAACACCGGGGAGCTGTTTTTT,CASSLSTENTGELFF
TRBD1,TRBJ2-7,TRBV11-2,many,TGTGCCAGCAGCTTAGTTACAGGGGGCAACTACGAGCAGTACTTC,CASSLVTGGNYEQYF
NA,TRBJ2-3,TRBV29-1,NA,TGCAGCGTTCTGCCCCACACAGATACGCAGTATTTT,CSVLPHTDTQYF
NA,TRBJ1-2,TRBV28,NA,TGTGCCAGCAGTTCCAGGAGGGGCTACACCTTC,CASSSRRGYTF
NA,TRBJ1-4,TRBV3-1,many,TGTGCCAGCAGCCAACTGGGGGTTCTTAATGAAAAACTGTTTTTT,CASSQLGVLNEKLFF
NA,TRBJ2-2,TRBV2,many,TGTGCCAGCAGGCCCGATGTCAGCACCGGGGAGCTGTTTTTT,CASRPDVSTGELFF
NA,TRBJ2-5,TRBV18,many,TGTGCCAGCTCACCAAGTCTTGTACAAGAGACCCAGTACTTC,CASSPSLVQETQYF
TRBD2,TRBJ2-5,TRBV7-8,many,TGTGCCAGCAGCTTAGTCTCCGCGGTTGCGGGAGGGACCCAGTACTTC,CASSLVSAVAGGTQYF
NA,TRBJ1-4,TRBV7-9,many,TGTGCCAGCAGCTTGACAGTGCCGGGTGAAAAACTGTTTTTT,CASSLTVPGEKLFF
TRBD2,TRBJ2-5,TRBV28,NA,TGTGCCAGCAGTTTAGGCGGGGGGCGCCGTCCCCGTGGGGGACAAGAGACCCAGTACTTC,CASSLGGGRRPRGGQETQYF
NA,TRBJ2-3,TRBV30,NA,TGTGCCTGGAGTGTAGGCCCTGCTTACACAGATACGCAGTATTTT,CAWSVGPAYTDTQYF
TRBD2,TRBJ2-5,TRBV12-3/TRBV12-4,many,TGTGCCAGCACCTCCAGCGGGGGCATGGAGACCCAGTACTTC,CASTSSGGMETQYF
NA,TRBJ2-3,TRBV20-1,many,TGCAGTGCCAGCCTGTGGAGCACAGATACGCAGTATTTT,CSASLWSTDTQYF
NA,TRBJ2-2,TRBV19,NA,TGTGCCAGTAGTATGGGGTCTTCAATCGCGAACACCGGGGAGCTGTTTTTT,CASSMGSSIANTGELFF
TRBD1,TRBJ1-2,TRBV3-1,NA,TGTGCCAGCAGCCAAGTCCCTAAGGGGGCGCTGGGCTACACCTTC,CASSQVPKGALGYTF
NA,TRBJ1-1,TRBV28,many,TGTGCCAGCAAGGGGGGTTCGTTCACTGAAGCTTTCTTT,CASKGGSFTEAFF
NA,TRBJ2-3,TRBV4-2,few,TGTGCCAGCAGCCAAGACAATTCCGTCCCAACAGATACGCAGTATTTT,CASSQDNSVPTDTQYF
TRBD1,TRBJ2-2,TRBV29-1,many,TGCAGCGCCAAACACTGGACAGGGGCGAACACCGGGGAGCTGTTTTTT,CSAKHWTGANTGELFF
NA,TRBJ1-4,TRBV5-1,few,TGCGCCAGCAGCAACTCCTACCGAGGGGAAAAACTGTTTTTT,CASSNSYRGEKLFF
NA,TRBJ2-5,TRBV3-1,NA,TGTGCCAGCAGCCAAGGGAGATGGGCGGGAGAGACCCAGTACTTC,CASSQGRWAGETQYF
TRBD1,TRBJ1-1,TRBV18,few,TGTGCCAGCTCTCTGGAAGACAGGGATTTTTCTGAAGCTTTCTTT,CASSLEDRDFSEAFF
TRBD1,TRBJ1-2,TRBV28,many,TGTGCCAGCAACCCCCCCGGACAGGGTAACGGCTACACCTTC,CASNPPGQGNGYTF
NA,TRBJ2-7,TRBV2,few,TGTGCCTCCAAGCCCAGCTCCTACGAGCAGTACTTC,CASKPSSYEQYF
TRBD1,TRBJ1-2,TRBV20-1,many,TGCAGTGCGCCGGACAGGGGGCACGAGGGCTACACCTTC,CSAPDRGHEGYTF